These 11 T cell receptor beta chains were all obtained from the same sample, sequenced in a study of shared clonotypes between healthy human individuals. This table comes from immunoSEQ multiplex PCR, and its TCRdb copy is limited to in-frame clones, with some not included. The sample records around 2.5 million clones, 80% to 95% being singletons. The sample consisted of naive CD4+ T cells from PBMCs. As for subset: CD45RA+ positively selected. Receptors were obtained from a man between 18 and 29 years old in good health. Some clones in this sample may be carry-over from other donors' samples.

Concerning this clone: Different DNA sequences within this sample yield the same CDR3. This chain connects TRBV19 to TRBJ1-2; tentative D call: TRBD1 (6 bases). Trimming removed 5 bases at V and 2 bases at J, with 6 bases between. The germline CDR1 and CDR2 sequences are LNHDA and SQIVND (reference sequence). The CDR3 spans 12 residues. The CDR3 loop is CASSGQNYGYTF. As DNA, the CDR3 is TGTGCCAGTAGTGGACAGAACTATGGCTACACCTTC.

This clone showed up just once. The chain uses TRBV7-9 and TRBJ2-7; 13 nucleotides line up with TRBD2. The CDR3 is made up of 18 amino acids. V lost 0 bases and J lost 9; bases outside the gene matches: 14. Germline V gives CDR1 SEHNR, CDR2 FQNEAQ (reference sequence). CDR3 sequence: CASSLAPGTSGIMHVQYF. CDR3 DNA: TGTGCCAGCAGCTTAGCCCCCGGGACTAGCGGGATAATGCACGTGCAGTACTTC.

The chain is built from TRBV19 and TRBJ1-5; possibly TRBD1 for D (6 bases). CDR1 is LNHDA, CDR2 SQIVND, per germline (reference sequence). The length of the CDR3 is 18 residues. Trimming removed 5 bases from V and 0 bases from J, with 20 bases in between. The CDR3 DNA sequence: TGTGCCAGTAGTCTTTCCCGGGACAACTGGTATAGCAATCAGCCCCAGCATTTT. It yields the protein CASSLSRDNWYSNQPQHF.

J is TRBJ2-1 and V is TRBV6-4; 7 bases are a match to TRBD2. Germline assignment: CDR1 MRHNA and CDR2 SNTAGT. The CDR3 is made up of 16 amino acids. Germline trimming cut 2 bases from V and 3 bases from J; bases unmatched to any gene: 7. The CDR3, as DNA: TGTGCCAGCAGTGACGGGGCGGGAGCCCACTACAATGAGCAGTTCTTC. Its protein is CASSDGAGAHYNEQFF.

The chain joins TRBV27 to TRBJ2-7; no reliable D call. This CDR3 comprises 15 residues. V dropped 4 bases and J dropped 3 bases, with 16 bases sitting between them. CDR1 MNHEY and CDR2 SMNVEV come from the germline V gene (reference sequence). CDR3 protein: CASSSPWQLNYEQYF. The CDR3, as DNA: TGTGCCAGCAGTTCCCCCTGGCAGCTAAACTACGAGCAGTACTTC.

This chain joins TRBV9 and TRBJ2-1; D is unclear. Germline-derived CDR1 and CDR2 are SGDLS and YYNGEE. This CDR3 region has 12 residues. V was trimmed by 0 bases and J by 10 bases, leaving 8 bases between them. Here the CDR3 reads CASSVDIGEQFF. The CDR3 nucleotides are TGTGCCAGCAGCGTAGATATAGGAGAGCAGTTCTTC. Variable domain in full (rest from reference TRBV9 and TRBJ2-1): DSGVTQTPKHLITATGQRVTLRCSPRSGDLSVYWYQQSLDQGLQFLIQYYNGEERAKGNILERFSAQQFPDLHSELNLSSLELGDSALYFCASSVDIGEQFFGPGTRLTVL.

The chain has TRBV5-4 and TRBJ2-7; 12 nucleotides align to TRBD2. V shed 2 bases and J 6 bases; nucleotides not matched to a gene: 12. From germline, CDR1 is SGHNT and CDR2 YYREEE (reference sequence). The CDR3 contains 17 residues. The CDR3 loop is CASSFGTSGPSLAEQYF. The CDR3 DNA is TGTGCCAGCAGCTTTGGGACTAGCGGGCCTAGCTTGGCCGAGCAGTACTTC.

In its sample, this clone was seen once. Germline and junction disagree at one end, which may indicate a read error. Written as DNA, the CDR3 is TGTGCCGGGAGGTCAACAGATACGCAGTATTTT. It yields the protein CAGRSTDTQYF. The V and J genes are TRBV30 and TRBJ2-3; D possibly corresponds to TRBD2 (6 bases). Per germline, CDR1 GTSNPN and CDR2 SVGIG (reference sequence). There are 11 residues in the CDR3.

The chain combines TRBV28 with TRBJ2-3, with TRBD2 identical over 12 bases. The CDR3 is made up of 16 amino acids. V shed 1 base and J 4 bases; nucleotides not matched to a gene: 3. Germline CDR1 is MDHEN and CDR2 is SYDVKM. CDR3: CASSLFLAGGSDTQYF. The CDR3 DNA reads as TGTGCCAGCAGTTTATTTCTAGCGGGAGGGTCAGATACGCAGTATTTT.

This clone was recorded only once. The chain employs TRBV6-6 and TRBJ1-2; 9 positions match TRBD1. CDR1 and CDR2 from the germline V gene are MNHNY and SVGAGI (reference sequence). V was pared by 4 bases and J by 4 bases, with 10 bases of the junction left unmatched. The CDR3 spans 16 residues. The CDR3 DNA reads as TGTGCCAGCAGTTTCCCCGACTTGGGACAGGGCTATGGCTACACCTTC. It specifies CASSFPDLGQGYGYTF.

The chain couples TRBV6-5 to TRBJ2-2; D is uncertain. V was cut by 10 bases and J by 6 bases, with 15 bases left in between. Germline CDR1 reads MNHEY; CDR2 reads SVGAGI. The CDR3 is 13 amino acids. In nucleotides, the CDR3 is TGTGCCATTAAAGGAGCTACCGCCGGGGAGCTGTTTTTT. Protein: CAIKGATAGELFF.